Listed below are T cell receptor beta chains from one sample, sequenced in a study of shared clonotypes between healthy human individuals. The protocol was immunoSEQ multiplex PCR, while the TCRdb copy is restricted to in-frame clones and leaves out a portion. The sample includes some 2 million clones, around 96% of them seen just once. Material: naive CD8+ T cells sorted from blood. These receptors were collected from a young man in good health. Each CDR3 is given with its conserved first and last residue. Fields, in order: J gene, V gene, clone size, D gene, CDR3 protein, CDR3 DNA. The D gene is left open where the match is weak. A row's size may be missing; if present it is once, few, many or a size class.

j_call: TRBJ2-7
v_call: TRBV6-5
clone_size: NA
d_call: NA
cdr3_aa: CASSEGRADEQYF
cdr3_nt: TGTGCCAGCAGCGAAGGCCGTGCGGACGAGCAGTACTTC

j_call: TRBJ1-2
v_call: TRBV6-5
clone_size: NA
d_call: NA
cdr3_aa: CASSSTGPYGYTF
cdr3_nt: TGTGCCAGCAGTTCCACCGGCCCCTATGGCTACACCTTC

j_call: TRBJ2-7
v_call: TRBV4-1
clone_size: NA
d_call: NA
cdr3_aa: CASSQDPAGEQYF
cdr3_nt: TGCGCCAGCAGCCAAGATCCAGCGGGCGAGCAGTACTTC

j_call: TRBJ2-7
v_call: TRBV7-2
clone_size: NA
d_call: NA
cdr3_aa: CASSFWPGVEDEQYF
cdr3_nt: TGTGCCAGCAGCTTCTGGCCAGGCGTAGAGGACGAGCAGTACTTC

j_call: TRBJ2-7
v_call: TRBV18
clone_size: once
d_call: TRBD1
cdr3_aa: CASSPTGQVYEQYF
cdr3_nt: TGTGCCAGCTCACCGACGGGACAGGTCTACGAGCAGTACTTC

j_call: TRBJ1-2
v_call: TRBV7-2
clone_size: once
d_call: NA
cdr3_aa: CASALGGNGYTF
cdr3_nt: TGTGCCAGCGCACTGGGAGGGAACGGCTACACCTTC

j_call: TRBJ1-2
v_call: TRBV25-1
clone_size: NA
d_call: TRBD1
cdr3_aa: CASSGPGQGANGYTF
cdr3_nt: TGTGCCAGCAGTGGTCCGGGACAGGGGGCAAATGGCTACACCTTC

j_call: TRBJ2-1
v_call: TRBV6-1
clone_size: NA
d_call: TRBD2
cdr3_aa: CASRLAGNNEQFF
cdr3_nt: TGTGCCAGCCGACTAGCGGGGAACAATGAGCAGTTCTTC

j_call: TRBJ2-4
v_call: TRBV9
clone_size: NA
d_call: NA
cdr3_aa: CASSVEGLGENIQYF
cdr3_nt: TGTGCCAGCAGCGTAGAAGGGCTGGGGGAAAACATTCAGTACTTC

j_call: TRBJ1-1
v_call: TRBV7-9
clone_size: NA
d_call: NA
cdr3_aa: CASSLAEDTEAFF
cdr3_nt: TGTGCCAGCAGCTTGGCAGAGGACACTGAAGCTTTCTTT

j_call: TRBJ2-7
v_call: TRBV29-1
clone_size: once
d_call: NA
cdr3_aa: CSVQDRTYEQYF
cdr3_nt: TGCAGCGTTCAGGACAGAACCTACGAGCAGTACTTC

j_call: TRBJ1-5
v_call: TRBV2
clone_size: NA
d_call: NA
cdr3_aa: CASSEGKPNQPQHF
cdr3_nt: TGTGCCAGCAGTGAGGGAAAGCCGAATCAGCCCCAGCATTTT

j_call: TRBJ1-1
v_call: TRBV6-5
clone_size: NA
d_call: NA
cdr3_aa: CASSYSWNTEAFF
cdr3_nt: TGTGCCAGCAGTTACTCGTGGAACACTGAAGCTTTCTTT

j_call: TRBJ2-7
v_call: TRBV9
clone_size: NA
d_call: NA
cdr3_aa: CASSLGQDF
cdr3_nt: TGTGCCAGCAGCCTCGGCCAGGACTTC

j_call: TRBJ2-7
v_call: TRBV4-1
clone_size: NA
d_call: NA
cdr3_aa: CASSQDAGFGSYEQYF
cdr3_nt: TGCGCCAGCAGCCAAGATGCAGGGTTCGGCTCCTACGAGCAGTACTTC

j_call: TRBJ2-7
v_call: TRBV4-3
clone_size: NA
d_call: TRBD1
cdr3_aa: CASSQGTGKYEQYF
cdr3_nt: TGCGCCAGCAGCCAAGGGACAGGGAAGTACGAGCAGTACTTC

j_call: TRBJ2-3
v_call: TRBV15
clone_size: NA
d_call: TRBD2
cdr3_aa: CATSREREGLQGTQYF
cdr3_nt: TGTGCCACCAGCAGAGAGCGGGAGGGCCTTCAGGGTACGCAGTATTTT

j_call: TRBJ2-7
v_call: TRBV19
clone_size: NA
d_call: NA
cdr3_aa: CASSILGDGGPYEQYF
cdr3_nt: TGTGCCAGTAGTATATTGGGGGACGGAGGACCTTACGAGCAGTACTTC

j_call: TRBJ1-6
v_call: TRBV4-1
clone_size: NA
d_call: NA
cdr3_aa: CASSQDRRFTPLHF
cdr3_nt: TGCGCCAGCAGCCAAGATCGCCGGTTTACACCCCTCCACTTT

j_call: TRBJ1-2
v_call: TRBV2
clone_size: NA
d_call: NA
cdr3_aa: CASRGALNYGYTF
cdr3_nt: TGTGCCAGCCGGGGGGCCCTTAACTATGGCTACACCTTC

j_call: TRBJ2-1
v_call: TRBV6-5
clone_size: NA
d_call: TRBD2
cdr3_aa: CASSYVGTSGYNEQFF
cdr3_nt: TGTGCCAGCAGTTATGTCGGGACTAGCGGCTACAATGAGCAGTTCTTC

j_call: TRBJ2-3
v_call: TRBV11-2
clone_size: NA
d_call: NA
cdr3_aa: CASSSLVGIVTDTQYF
cdr3_nt: TGTGCCAGCAGCTCCTTGGTGGGGATAGTCACAGATACGCAGTATTTT

j_call: TRBJ2-7
v_call: TRBV4-3
clone_size: once
d_call: NA
cdr3_aa: CASSQDLGLLYEQYF
cdr3_nt: TGCGCCAGCAGCCAAGATCTAGGACTCCTTTACGAGCAGTACTTC

j_call: TRBJ1-2
v_call: TRBV30
clone_size: NA
d_call: NA
cdr3_aa: CAWSVEGGYYGYTF
cdr3_nt: TGTGCCTGGAGTGTTGAGGGCGGGTACTATGGCTACACCTTC

j_call: TRBJ1-5
v_call: TRBV27
clone_size: NA
d_call: TRBD1
cdr3_aa: CASSFTGGNQPQHF
cdr3_nt: TGTGCCAGCAGTTTTACAGGGGGTAATCAGCCCCAGCATTTT

j_call: TRBJ2-7
v_call: TRBV7-6
clone_size: NA
d_call: NA
cdr3_aa: CASSLETGDYEQYF
cdr3_nt: TGTGCCAGCAGCTTAGAGACGGGGGACTACGAGCAGTACTTC

j_call: TRBJ1-4
v_call: TRBV7-8
clone_size: NA
d_call: NA
cdr3_aa: CASSRQNNEKLFF
cdr3_nt: TGTGCCAGCAGTCGACAGAATAATGAAAAACTGTTTTTT